Sequencing of this TCR beta chain was carried out in a study of T cell repertoires in aging, cancer and after chemotherapy. Regarding the study as a whole: Median generation probability rose over the chemotherapy interval in each cancer cohort, suggesting rebound thymic output.

Amplification of TCR beta used genomic DNA extracted from peripheral blood. CDR1 and CDR2 (germline): DFQATT, SNEGSKA (reference sequence). The CDR3 consists of 13 residues. To note about this clonotype: Antigen specificity is unknown.

A mixed TRB-A/B primer pool amplified rearranged TRB by multiplex touch-down PCR. MiXCR was run by TCRdb on the multiplex PCR reads, yielding one entry per CDR3 protein. Seen here are about 1,600 distinct CDR3 sequences, around 32% observed once, and the top ten hold about a fifth. The receptor was derived from a human donor with a solid tumor. The sequenced material came from blood. This chain uses TRBV20-1 with TRBJ2-3; 9 bases are a match to TRBD1. The DNA end lines up better with TRBJ2-1; the J call may be wrong. The CDR3 protein is CSARDREGIKQFF. The DNA of the CDR3 is TGCAGTGCCAGGGACAGGGAAGGCATCAAGCAGTTCTTC.